This T cell receptor beta chain was recovered during a study of technical replicates of blood from several donors. The CDR3 length is 12 residues. V was clipped by 6 bases and J by 10 bases, with 15 bases between them. Germline loops: CDR1 LNHDA, CDR2 SQIVND (reference sequence). Here immunoSEQ multiplex PCR was the method, and the copy in TCRdb shows in-frame clones only, minus some. The sample has 50,000 to 75,000 clones, just over 90% seen once. This TCR derives from a human donor in good health. Some clones in this sample may be carry-over from other donors' samples. Specimen: PBMCs. The V and J genes are TRBV19 and TRBJ1-1; TRBD1 might be the D (5 bases). CDR3 DNA: TGTGCCAGTAGCACCGGGGGGTTGGGAGCTTTCTTT. Its protein product is CASSTGGLGAFF.